This T cell receptor (beta chain) was sequenced during a study of OX40 agonist ivuxolimab in advanced cancers. As for the study in general: Patients were dosed with the agonistic anti-OX40 (CD134) antibody ivuxolimab.

Per germline, CDR1 MNHEY and CDR2 SVGAGI. The CDR3 contains 11 residues. Deletions cut 5 bases from V and 5 bases from J, with 7 bases between. People who had autoimmune disease history or systemic immunosuppression were excluded. The repertoire was sequenced with immunoSEQ multiplex PCR; TCRdb's copy has only in-frame clones and lacks some. The sample has around 77,000 clones; around 87% are singletons. The receptor was isolated from an adult with an advanced solid tumor such as melanoma, head and neck, liver or kidney cancer. The source material was CD4+ or CD8+ T cells sorted from blood, sampled in a trial of the OX40 agonist ivuxolimab. The chain joins TRBV6-5 to TRBJ2-7; possible D gene TRBD1, 6 bases. The CDR3 nucleotides are TGTGCCAGCAGTCAGGGGAACGAGCAGTACTTC. Translation: CASSQGNEQYF.